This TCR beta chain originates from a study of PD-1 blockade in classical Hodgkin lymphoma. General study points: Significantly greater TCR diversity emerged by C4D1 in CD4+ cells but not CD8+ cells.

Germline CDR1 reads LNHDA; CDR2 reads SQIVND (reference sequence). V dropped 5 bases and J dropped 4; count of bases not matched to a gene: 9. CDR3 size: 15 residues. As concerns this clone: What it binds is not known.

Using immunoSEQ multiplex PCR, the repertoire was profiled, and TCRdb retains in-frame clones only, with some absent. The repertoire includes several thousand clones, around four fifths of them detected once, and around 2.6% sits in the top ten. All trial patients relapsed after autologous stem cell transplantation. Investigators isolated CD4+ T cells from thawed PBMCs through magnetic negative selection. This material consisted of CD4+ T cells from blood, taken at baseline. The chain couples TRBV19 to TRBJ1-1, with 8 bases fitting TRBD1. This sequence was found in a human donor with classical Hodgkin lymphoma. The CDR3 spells CASSSDRAEGTEAFF. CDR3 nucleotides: TGTGCCAGTAGTTCGGACAGGGCCGAAGGCACTGAAGCTTTCTTT.